A selection of T cell receptor beta chains follows, all from one sample in a study of cytomegalovirus exposure and HLA in healthy donors. Assay used: immunoSEQ multiplex PCR; TCRdb lists only in-frame clones, some missing. In the table there are more than 140,000 clones, around 79% of which are singletons. Material for sequencing was PBMCs. Receptor source: a male donor in good health and CMV-seronegative. Each CDR3 is given with its conserved first and last residue. D genes are given only for firm matches. Only part of the rows carry a size: once, few, many, or a class if the clone is expanded.

v_call	j_call	d_call	clone_size	cdr3_nt	cdr3_aa
TRBV7-3	TRBJ2-3	NA	few	TGTGCCAGCAGCTCCCTGACCCCGGGATCCACAGATACGCAGTATTTT	CASSSLTPGSTDTQYF
TRBV5-1	TRBJ1-5	TRBD1	once	TGCGCCAGCAGCTTGGAACAGGGGGGTCAGCCCCAGCATTTT	CASSLEQGGQPQHF
TRBV6-1	TRBJ1-2	NA	NA	TGTGCCAGCCAGATGGCCCTAGATGAGGGCTACACCTTC	CASQMALDEGYTF
TRBV9	TRBJ2-7	NA	once	TGTGCCAGCAGCGTCAACGGAGGCCTCTCCTACGAGCAGTACTTC	CASSVNGGLSYEQYF
TRBV2	TRBJ2-7	NA	few	TGTGCCAGCAGTGCCCTATACGAGCAGTACTTC	CASSALYEQYF
TRBV4-1	TRBJ2-2	TRBD2	NA	TGCGCCAGCAGCCACCCCCTAGCGGGAGGAGACACCGGGGAGCTGTTTTTT	CASSHPLAGGDTGELFF
TRBV5-1	TRBJ2-1	TRBD1	NA	TGCGCCAGCTGGACAGGGGCCTCCTACAATGAGCAGTTCTTC	CASWTGASYNEQFF
TRBV5-8	TRBJ1-4	TRBD1	NA	TGTGCCAGCAGCGCCTGGCCAGGGGGCATAAAGGAAAAACTGTTTTTT	CASSAWPGGIKEKLFF
TRBV7-7	TRBJ1-6	NA	NA	TGTGCCAGCAGCTCGTCACAGGGCTCACCCCTCCACTTT	CASSSSQGSPLHF
TRBV7-2	TRBJ2-1	TRBD2	NA	TGTGCCAGCAGCTTAGGACTAGCGGACTACAATGAGCAGTTCTTC	CASSLGLADYNEQFF
TRBV11-2	TRBJ2-3	NA	NA	TGTGCCAGCAGCCCCTGGGGAGGCGATGGCACAGATACGCAGTATTTT	CASSPWGGDGTDTQYF
TRBV4-1	TRBJ1-5	NA	NA	TGCGCCAGCAGCCAGGGAGACGGAAGCAATCAGCCCCAGCATTTT	CASSQGDGSNQPQHF
TRBV25-1	TRBJ2-7	NA	NA	TGTGCCAGCAGTGCCCACGGACAGCGCTCCTACGAGCAGTACTTC	CASSAHGQRSYEQYF
TRBV19	TRBJ1-2	NA	NA	TGTGCCAGTACCCTAGACGAGCCCAACTATGGCTACACCTTC	CASTLDEPNYGYTF
TRBV7-2	TRBJ2-2	NA	once	TGTGCCAGCAGCCTACAGGGTGGCGGGGAGCTGTTTTTT	CASSLQGGGELFF
TRBV5-1	TRBJ1-2	TRBD1	NA	TGCGCCAGCAGCCTGGACAGGTCTTATGGCTACACCTTC	CASSLDRSYGYTF
TRBV6-5	TRBJ2-5	NA	NA	TGTGCCAGCAGCCAGGGTCCCCTCCAAGAGACCCAGTACTTC	CASSQGPLQETQYF
TRBV7-2	TRBJ1-1	NA	NA	TGTGCCAGCCTCCATGCCGGGGGTGACACTGAAGCTTTCTTT	CASLHAGGDTEAFF
TRBV9	TRBJ1-2	TRBD1	NA	TGTGCCAGCAGCTCCCGGACAGGGCCCTATGGCTACACCTTC	CASSSRTGPYGYTF
TRBV9	TRBJ2-7	TRBD2	NA	TGTGCCAGCAGCTTGGGACTAGCGGACTACGAGCAGTACTTC	CASSLGLADYEQYF
TRBV11-3	TRBJ2-1	TRBD2	NA	TGTGCCAGCAGCTACACTAGCGGGAATTTGCCGGGGAATGAGCAGTTCTTC	CASSYTSGNLPGNEQFF
TRBV6-5	TRBJ1-2	TRBD1	few	TGTGCCAGCAGTTACAGGGACAGGGTTCTCTACACCTTC	CASSYRDRVLYTF
TRBV7-9	TRBJ1-2	TRBD1	once	TGTGCCAGCAGCTTAGGATGGGGACAGGGGATCGGCTACACCTTC	CASSLGWGQGIGYTF
TRBV11-3	TRBJ2-7	TRBD2	NA	TGTGCCAGCAGCTCCAACCCCTTTGCTAGCGGGGGCTACGAGCAGTACTTC	CASSSNPFASGGYEQYF
TRBV5-4	TRBJ2-2	NA	NA	TGTGCCAGCAGCCCGGAGCGACTAGAGACCGGGGAGCTGTTTTTT	CASSPERLETGELFF
TRBV5-1	TRBJ2-1	NA	NA	TGCGCCAGCAGCTTGGACGGGAACTACAATGAGCAGTTCTTC	CASSLDGNYNEQFF
TRBV7-2	TRBJ2-7	NA	NA	TGTGCCAGCAGCTTTGCGGGTAGCTCCTACGAGCAGTACTTC	CASSFAGSSYEQYF
TRBV9	TRBJ1-2	TRBD1	NA	TGTGCCAGCAGCGCATTACAGGGGGACAACTATGGCTACACCTTC	CASSALQGDNYGYTF
TRBV5-4	TRBJ2-7	TRBD2	NA	TGTGCCAGCAGCCAAAGCCCGGGGGGTCGGGAACGGAGCGAGCAGTACTTC	CASSQSPGGRERSEQYF
TRBV6-1	TRBJ2-5	NA	few	TGTGCCAGCAGTGAACTGTTGGGGGGGCGGGAGACCCAGTACTTC	CASSELLGGRETQYF
TRBV19	TRBJ1-1	NA	NA	TGTGCCAGTAGTTCGGGGAACCTACAAGCTTTCTTT	CASSSGNLQAFF
TRBV2	TRBJ1-1	NA	NA	TGTGCCAGCAGGGGGGGAAATGGGAACACTGAAGCTTTCTTT	CASRGGNGNTEAFF
TRBV30	TRBJ1-5	NA	NA	TGTGCCTGGAGTGTTAACAGTAATCAGCCCCAGCATTTT	CAWSVNSNQPQHF
TRBV18	TRBJ2-2	TRBD2	NA	TGTGCCAGCTCAACCGGGGGACTAGCGGGGGCCATGCCCGGGGAGCTGTTTTTT	CASSTGGLAGAMPGELFF
TRBV7-8	TRBJ1-5	NA	NA	TGTGCCAGCAGTTTTAGAGGGGGTGGAGAGGGCAATCAGCCCCAGCATTTT	CASSFRGGGEGNQPQHF
TRBV19	TRBJ1-2	TRBD1	NA	TGTGCCAGTAGTATACGGGACAGGGGAGGACCTAACTATGGCTACACCTTC	CASSIRDRGGPNYGYTF
TRBV7-2	TRBJ2-5	TRBD2	NA	TGTGCCAGCAGCTTAGGGGCTAGCGGGGGAGGAGAGACCCAGTACTTC	CASSLGASGGGETQYF
TRBV6-5	TRBJ1-1	NA	few	TGTGCCAGCAGCTTCCGGGAGGGGGTAGACACTGAAGCTTTCTTT	CASSFREGVDTEAFF
TRBV9	TRBJ1-2	NA	NA	TGTGCCAGCAGCCGGGAGGGGCCCTATGGCTACACCTTC	CASSREGPYGYTF
TRBV6-4	TRBJ2-5	TRBD2	NA	TGTGCCAGCAGTGTGAGCGGGGGGGGCCAAGAGACCCAGTACTTC	CASSVSGGGQETQYF
TRBV2	TRBJ2-7	NA	NA	TGTGCCAGCACTCTGGACAGTACCGAGCAGTACTTC	CASTLDSTEQYF